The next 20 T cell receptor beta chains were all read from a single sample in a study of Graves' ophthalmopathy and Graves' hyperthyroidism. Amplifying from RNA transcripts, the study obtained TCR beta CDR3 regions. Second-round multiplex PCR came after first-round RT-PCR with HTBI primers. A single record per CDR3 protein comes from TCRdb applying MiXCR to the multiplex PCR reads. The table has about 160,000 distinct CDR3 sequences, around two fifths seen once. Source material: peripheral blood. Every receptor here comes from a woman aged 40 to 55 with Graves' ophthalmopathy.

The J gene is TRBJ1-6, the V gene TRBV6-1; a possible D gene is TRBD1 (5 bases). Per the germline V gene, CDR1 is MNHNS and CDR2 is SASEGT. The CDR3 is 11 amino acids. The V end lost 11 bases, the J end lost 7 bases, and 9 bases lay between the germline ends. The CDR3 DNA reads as TGTGCCGGTGGGGGGAATTCACCCCTCCACTTT. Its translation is CAGGGNSPLHF.

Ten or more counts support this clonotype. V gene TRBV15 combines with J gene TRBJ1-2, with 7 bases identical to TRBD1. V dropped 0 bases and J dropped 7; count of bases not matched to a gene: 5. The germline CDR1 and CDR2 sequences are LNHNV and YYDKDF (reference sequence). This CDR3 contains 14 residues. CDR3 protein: CATSRDPGQIGYTF. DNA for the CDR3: TGTGCCACCAGCAGAGATCCGGGACAGATTGGCTACACCTTC.

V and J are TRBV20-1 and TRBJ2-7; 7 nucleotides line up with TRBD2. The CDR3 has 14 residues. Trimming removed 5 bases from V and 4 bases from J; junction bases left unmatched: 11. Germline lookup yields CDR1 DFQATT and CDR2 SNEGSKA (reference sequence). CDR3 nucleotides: TGCAGTGCTCCGGCCAGCGGGATTAGGTACGAGCAGTACTTC. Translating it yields CSAPASGIRYEQYF.

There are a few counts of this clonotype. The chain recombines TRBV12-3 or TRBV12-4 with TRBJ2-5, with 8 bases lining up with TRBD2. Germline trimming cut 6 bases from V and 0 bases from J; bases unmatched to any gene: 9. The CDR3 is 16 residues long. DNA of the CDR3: TGTGCCAGCAGCCGGGGGGCTAGCGGGCACCAAGAGACCCAGTACTTC. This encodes CASSRGASGHQETQYF.

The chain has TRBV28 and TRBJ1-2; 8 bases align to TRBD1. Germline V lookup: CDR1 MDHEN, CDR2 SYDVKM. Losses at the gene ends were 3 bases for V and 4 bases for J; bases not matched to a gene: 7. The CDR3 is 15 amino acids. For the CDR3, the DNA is TGTGCCAGCAGTTTCCCACAACAGGGGGGCTATGGCTACACCTTC. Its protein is CASSFPQQGGYGYTF.

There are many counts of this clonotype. CDR3 region: CASSLDRGLWETQYF. The CDR3 DNA reads as TGTGCCAGCAGCTTAGATAGGGGACTTTGGGAGACCCAGTACTTC. The rearrangement joins TRBV7-2 to TRBJ2-5; maybe TRBD2 (6 bases). V shed 1 base and J shed 5 bases, with 14 bases lying between them. Germline assignment: CDR1 SGHTA and CDR2 FQGNSA. This CDR3 has 15 residues. Variable domain in full (rest from reference TRBV7-2 and TRBJ2-5): GAGVSQSPSNKVTEKGKDVELRCDPISGHTALYWYRQSLGQGLEFLIYFQGNSAPDKSGLPSDRFSAERTGGSVSTLTIQRTQQEDSAVYLCASSLDRGLWETQYFGPGTRLLVL.

The CDR3 is CASSVSRVNTEAFF. The CDR3 DNA is TGCGCCAGCAGCGTTTCCAGGGTGAACACTGAAGCTTTCTTT. The rearrangement joins TRBV5-1 to TRBJ1-1; TRBD1 might be the D (5 bases). V lost 4 bases, J lost 0 bases, and 10 bases lay in between. This CDR3 has 14 amino acids. The germline gives CDR1 SGHRS, CDR2 YFSETQ.

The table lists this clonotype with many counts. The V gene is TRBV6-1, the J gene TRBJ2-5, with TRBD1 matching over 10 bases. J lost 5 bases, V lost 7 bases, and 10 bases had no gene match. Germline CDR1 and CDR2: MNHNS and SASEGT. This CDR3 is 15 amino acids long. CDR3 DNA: TGTGCCAGCACCGAGGGACAGGGGAGCAAGGAGACCCAGTACTTC. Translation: CASTEGQGSKETQYF.

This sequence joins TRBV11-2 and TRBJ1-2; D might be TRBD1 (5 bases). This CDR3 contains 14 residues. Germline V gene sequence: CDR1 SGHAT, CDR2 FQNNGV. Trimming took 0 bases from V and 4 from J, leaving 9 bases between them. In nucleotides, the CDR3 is TGTGCCAGCAGCTTAGATCTACAGGTCTATGGCTACACCTTC. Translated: CASSLDLQVYGYTF.

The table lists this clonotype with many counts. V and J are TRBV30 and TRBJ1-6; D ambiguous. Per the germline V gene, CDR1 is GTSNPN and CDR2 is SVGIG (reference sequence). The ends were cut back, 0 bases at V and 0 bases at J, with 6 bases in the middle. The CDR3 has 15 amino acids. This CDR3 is CAWSVFSSYNSPLHF. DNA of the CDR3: TGTGCCTGGAGTGTTTTCAGCTCCTATAATTCACCCCTCCACTTT.

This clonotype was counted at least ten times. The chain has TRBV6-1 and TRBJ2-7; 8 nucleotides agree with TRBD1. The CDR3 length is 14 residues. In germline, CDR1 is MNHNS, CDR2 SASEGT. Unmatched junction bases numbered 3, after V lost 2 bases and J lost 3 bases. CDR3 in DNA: TGTGCCAGCAGTGAAATGGGACAGGTCTACGAGCAGTACTTC. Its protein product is CASSEMGQVYEQYF.

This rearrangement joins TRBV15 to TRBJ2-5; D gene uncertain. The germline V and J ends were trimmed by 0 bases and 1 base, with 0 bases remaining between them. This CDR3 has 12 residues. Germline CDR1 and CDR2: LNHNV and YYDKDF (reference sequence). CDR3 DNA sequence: TGTGCCACCAGCAGAGACCAAGAGACCCAGTACTTC. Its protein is CATSRDQETQYF.

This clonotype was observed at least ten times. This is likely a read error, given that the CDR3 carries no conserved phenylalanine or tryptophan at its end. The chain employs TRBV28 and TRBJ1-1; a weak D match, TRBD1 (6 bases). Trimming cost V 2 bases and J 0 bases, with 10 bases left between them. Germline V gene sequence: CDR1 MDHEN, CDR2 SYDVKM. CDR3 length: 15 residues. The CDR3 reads CASSLSDRMNTEAFL. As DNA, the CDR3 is TGTGCCAGCAGTTTAAGCGACAGGATGAACACTGAAGCTTTCCTT.

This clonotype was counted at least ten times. In DNA form, the CDR3 reads TGCAGCGTTGTTTATGTGAACACTGAAGCTTTCTTT. It codes for CSVVYVNTEAFF. The chain uses TRBV29-1 and TRBJ1-1; D ambiguous. V was shortened by 4 bases and J by 0 bases, with 6 bases between the two germline ends. The CDR3 is 12 amino acids. Germline CDR1 reads SQVTM; CDR2 reads ANQGSEA.

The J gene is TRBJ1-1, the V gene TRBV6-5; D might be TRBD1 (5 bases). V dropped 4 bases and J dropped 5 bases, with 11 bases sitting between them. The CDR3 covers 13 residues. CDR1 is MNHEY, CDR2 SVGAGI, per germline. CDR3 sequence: CASSSVGVTEAFF. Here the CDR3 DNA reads TGTGCCAGCAGTTCTGTGGGGGTGACTGAAGCTTTCTTT.

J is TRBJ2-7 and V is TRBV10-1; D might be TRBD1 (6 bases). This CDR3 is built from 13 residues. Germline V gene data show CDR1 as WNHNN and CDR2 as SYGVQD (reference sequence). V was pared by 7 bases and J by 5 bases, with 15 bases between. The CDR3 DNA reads TGCGCCAGCATAAGTCAGGGGAGCAACGAGCAGTACTTC. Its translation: CASISQGSNEQYF.

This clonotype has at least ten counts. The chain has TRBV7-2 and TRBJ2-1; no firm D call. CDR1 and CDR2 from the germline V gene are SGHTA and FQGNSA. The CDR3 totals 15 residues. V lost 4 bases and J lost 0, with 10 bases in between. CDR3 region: CASSSRQSSYNEQFF. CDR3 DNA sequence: TGTGCCAGCAGCTCTCGCCAGAGCTCCTACAATGAGCAGTTCTTC.

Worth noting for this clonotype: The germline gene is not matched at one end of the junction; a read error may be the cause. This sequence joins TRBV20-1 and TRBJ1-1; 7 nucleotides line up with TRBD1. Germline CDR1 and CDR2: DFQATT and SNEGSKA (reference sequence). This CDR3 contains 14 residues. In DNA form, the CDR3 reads TGCAGTGCTAGAGATGTACAGGGGAACGCTGAAGCTTTCTTT. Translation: CSARDVQGNAEAFF.

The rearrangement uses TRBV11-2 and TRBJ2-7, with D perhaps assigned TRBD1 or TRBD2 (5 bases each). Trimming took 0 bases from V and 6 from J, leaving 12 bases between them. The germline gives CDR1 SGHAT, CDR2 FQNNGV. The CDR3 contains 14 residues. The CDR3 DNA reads TGTGCCAGCAGCTTAGATCCGGCAGGGAGCGAGCAGTACTTC. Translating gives CASSLDPAGSEQYF.

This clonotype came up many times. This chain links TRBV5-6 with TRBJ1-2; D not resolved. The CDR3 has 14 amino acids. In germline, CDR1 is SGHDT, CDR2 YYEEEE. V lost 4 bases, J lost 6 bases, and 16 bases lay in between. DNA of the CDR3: TGTGCCAGCAGCGGATCTAATTCTGGTGATGGCTACACCTTC. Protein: CASSGSNSGDGYTF.